The entry below gives a single T cell receptor beta chain sequence along with its context. The sample belongs to a study of blood T cell repertoires in COVID-19. About the study: Samples representing acute and convalescent COVID-19 were sourced from the United States, Italy and Spain.

Per the original methods: Amplifying reference gene primers gave estimates of nucleated cell counts. The repertoire was sequenced with immunoSEQ multiplex PCR; TCRdb's copy has only in-frame clones and lacks some. For V, J and clone size, that table is used; D and trimming come from the DNA. The repertoire holds 180,000 or so clones, with 75% to 90% as singletons. This CDR3 is 14 amino acids long. CDR1 is SNHLY, CDR2 FYNNEI, per germline. V lost 6 bases to trimming and J lost 5 bases; unmatched junction nucleotides: 9. This receptor was identified in a woman aged 55 to 70 with acute or convalescent COVID-19. The sample was peripheral blood. This sequence joins TRBV2 and TRBJ1-2; 7 nucleotides align to TRBD1. CDR3 coding DNA: TGTGCCAGCAGCAGCTCCGGGACAGATTATGGCTACACCTTC. This codes for CASSSSGTDYGYTF.